The entry below describes one TCR beta chain. With V trimmed by 4 bases and J by 1 base, 9 bases remained unmatched. Germline CDR1 is MGHDK and CDR2 is SYGVNS. The CDR3 spans 17 residues. The sample comes from a study of blood T cell repertoires in COVID-19. Study context: Sources were T cells, B-cell-depleted T cells, or PBMCs; the material itself was cDNA or gDNA.

Under the authors' procedure: The assay estimated nucleated cells by amplifying reference gene primers. Clones were sequenced by immunoSEQ multiplex PCR, and TCRdb holds only the in-frame ones, with some missing. D and trimming come from the DNA, and the V and J calls and clone size come from that table. Of 100,000 to 150,000 clones in the sample, 80% to 85% were seen once. This receptor was taken from a man in his 60s with acute or convalescent COVID-19. Material: peripheral blood. The chain carries TRBV25-1 and TRBJ1-5, with 8 bases aligning to TRBD1. The CDR3 bases are TGTGCCAGCAGTGTTGCCAGGGGGCCAGGGAGCAATCAGCCCCAGCATTTT. The encoded protein is CASSVARGPGSNQPQHF.